This T cell receptor (beta chain) was captured by sequencing in a study of blood T cell repertoires in COVID-19 (dated by TCRdb to the early 2020s). Study-level background: Samples from collaborators originated in the United States, Italy and Spain and spanned both the acute and convalescent phases of COVID-19. The prospective study material was composed of cDNA or gDNA derived from T cells, B-cell-depleted T cells, or PBMCs. Subjects who had been exposed to COVID-19, were actively infected with it, or had recovered from it provided the deeply sampled blood TCRbeta repertoires that made up the dataset. The repertoires were released in a freely available public database meant as a resource for research on the immune response to SARS-CoV-2. Samples came from the ongoing ImmuneRACE study (first 160 participants) plus 1,254 subjects from 6 global collaborators. A de-identified subject ID, COVID-19 status, age in years and sex were almost always included in the sample metadata. Where HLA class I and class II types were available, the types were taken from metadata supplied by the sample provider, not from assay-based typing. General findings and caveats noted by the study authors: Clinical and demographic metadata were provided uncurated, with the amount varying by source and participant.

Trimming removed 3 bases from V and 3 bases from J, leaving 20 bases between the germline ends. The CDR3, from cysteine to phenylalanine, totals 17 residues. Just the 51-base CDR3 DNA is kept, in frame starting at base 1. CDR1 and CDR2 (MRHNA, SNTAGT) derive from the germline V gene. TCRbeta CDR3 regions were amplified from genomic DNA by means of the immunoSEQ Assay, a bias-controlled multiplex PCR. The original pipeline was this. The number of nucleated cells in each sample was estimated from the amplification of reference gene primers within the assay. To quantify the absolute abundance of each unique TCRbeta CDR3 rearrangement, sequence reads were collapsed and filtered. For each sample, productive Simpson clonality was calculated as the square root of Simpson's diversity index over productive rearrangements. As stored in TCRdb, this immuneACCESS dataset retains in-frame rearrangements with V and J assigned. A fraction of the clones does not appear; measured against another copy, unresolved V genes explain less than half of the discrepancy, and the remainder lacks a known reason. The V and J calls and the clone size are those of that table, but D and trimming were determined from the DNA. The sample has 350,000 to 450,000 clones on record, less than 85% of them singletons. The ten largest make up more than 3% of the sample.

About this clone: Its target antigen remains unknown. Per-base qualities were not stored, and no clone one base away is much larger.

Each collaborating institution followed its own protocols to collect whole blood in K2EDTA tubes. Collaborator samples were shipped for TCRbeta analysis as frozen whole blood, isolated PBMCs, or DNA extracted from either sample type. Recombination linked TRBV6-4 to TRBJ1-1; TRBD1 could be the D gene, as 5 bases match. The TCR originated in a woman aged 18-29 years with acute or convalescent COVID-19. The sequencing sample was made of peripheral blood. The nucleotide sequence reads TGTGCCAGCAGTGAGTTTTGCCCCAAACCACAGGACACTGAAGCTTTCTTT. Its coded protein is CASSEFCPKPQDTEAFF.